The 28 T cell receptor beta chains below come from one sample, sequenced in a study of blood T cells in healthy people across ages. Primed by a sample-barcoded 5' primer and a J-beta primer mix, a second PCR proceeded for about 6 to 11 cycles. TCRdb passed the 5' RACE reads through MiXCR, listing each CDR3 protein once. The sample gives more than 800,000 distinct CDR3 sequences, around 30% of which show up once; around 16% is in the top ten. Material: blood. The receptors originated from a woman at least 80 years old in good health.

About this clonotype: Possible read error: a much larger clone is one base away. The chain is built from TRBV6-2 or TRBV6-3 and TRBJ2-1; D tentatively reads TRBD1 or TRBD2 (5 bases each). Per the germline V gene, CDR1 is MNHEY and CDR2 is SVGEGT. There are 12 residues in the CDR3. This chain's CDR3 is CASSGGKNGQFF. CDR3 in DNA: TGTGCCAGCAGTGGGGGTAAAAATGGGCAGTTCTTC.

The CDR3 here is CASSLAARWGNTEAFF. The CDR3 DNA follows: TGTGCCAGCAGCTTGGCCGCCCGATGGGGGAACACTGAAGCTTTCTTT. V gene TRBV5-6 combines with J gene TRBJ1-1; no clear D gene. V was trimmed by 0 bases and J by 1 base, leaving 13 bases between them. The CDR3 loop spans 16 amino acids. CDR1 is SGHDT, CDR2 YYEEEE, per germline.

This clonotype was counted ten times or more. The rearrangement joins TRBV10-3 to TRBJ1-2; 7 bases map to TRBD1. Trimming removed 7 bases from V and 3 bases from J; junction bases left unmatched: 5. The CDR3 is made up of 13 amino acids. Germline V lookup: CDR1 ENHRY, CDR2 SYGVKD. CDR3 DNA: TGTGCCATCAAAAGGGACAGCTACTATGGCTACACCTTC. It codes for CAIKRDSYYGYTF.

This clonotype was detected a few times. The chain combines TRBV24-1 with TRBJ2-1; TRBD1 is a possible D gene (6 bases). TRBJ2-7 explains the end of the DNA better; the J call may be wrong. Looked up from germline, CDR1 is KGHDR and CDR2 is SFDVKD. This CDR3 region has 16 residues. CDR3 residues: CATSDRQARAYNEQYF. DNA for the CDR3: TGTGCCACCAGTGATCGACAGGCCCGGGCTTACAATGAGCAGTACTTC.

This clonotype has a count of ten or more. The chain links TRBV7-2 to TRBJ2-6; D possibly corresponds to TRBD2 (6 bases). This CDR3 has 15 residues. Germline CDR1 is SGHTA and CDR2 is FQGNSA. Deletions cut 5 bases from V and 1 base from J, with 9 bases between. Here the CDR3 DNA reads TGTGCCAGCAGCGGACGGGGGTCTGGGGCCAACGTCCTGACTTTC. This encodes CASSGRGSGANVLTF.

This CDR3 is CATSRDRREGATNEKLFF. In DNA, the CDR3 is TGTGCCACCAGCAGAGACCGGAGGGAGGGAGCAACTAATGAAAAACTGTTTTTT. The V and J genes are TRBV15 and TRBJ1-4, with unresolved D. The germline V gene has CDR1 LNHNV and CDR2 YYDKDF (reference sequence). CDR3 length: 18 residues. The ends were cut back, 0 bases at V and 0 bases at J, with 14 bases in the middle.

This clonotype was counted only a few times. CDR3 residues: CASTLDRSPEQPQHF. Written as DNA, the CDR3 is TGTGCCAGCACTCTCGACAGGTCCCCCGAACAGCCCCAGCATTTT. V and J are TRBV2 and TRBJ1-5; possible D gene TRBD1, 6 bases. Germline V gives CDR1 SNHLY, CDR2 FYNNEI. Trimming shortened V by 7 bases and J by 7 bases, and 20 bases separated the two germline ends. The CDR3 is 15 amino acids. The full variable domain, its missing parts supplied by reference TRBV2 and TRBJ1-5, is EPEVTQTPSHQVTQMGQEVILRCVPISNHLYFYWYRQILGQKVEFLVSFYNNEISEKSEIFDDQFSVERPDGSNFTLKIRSTKLEDSAMYFCASTLDRSPEQPQHFGDGTRLSIL.

Remarks on this clonotype: A much bigger clone sits one base away, suggesting this may be a read error. J is TRBJ1-2 and V is TRBV20-1; possibly TRBD1 for D (6 bases). V was trimmed by 5 bases and J by 6 bases, leaving 13 bases between them. CDR3 length: 12 amino acids. The germline CDR1 and CDR2 sequences are DFQATT and SNEGSKA (reference sequence). The DNA for the CDR3 is TGCAGTGCTTGGGGGCATGGCGATGGCTACACCTTC. Its protein is CSAWGHGDGYTF.

This chain joins TRBV5-5 and TRBJ1-1, with no clear D. The germline V gene has CDR1 SGHKS and CDR2 YYEKEE (reference sequence). There are 13 residues in the CDR3. Trimming cost V 7 bases and J 4 bases, with 14 bases left between them. The CDR3 nucleotides read TGTGCCAGCGGCCTTTCAATGGGCACTGAAGCTTTCTTT. Amino acid sequence: CASGLSMGTEAFF. Full variable domain (missing parts from reference TRBV5-5 and TRBJ1-1): DAGVTQSPTHLIKTRGQQVTLRCSPISGHKSVSWYQQVLGQGPQFIFQYYEKEERGRGNFPDRFSARQFPNYSSELNVNALLLGDSALYLCASGLSMGTEAFFGQGTRLTVV.

CDR3: CASSTGGLNTGELFF. CDR3 nucleotides: TGTGCCAGCAGTACAGGGGGCTTGAACACCGGGGAGCTGTTTTTT. V gene TRBV6-6 combines with J gene TRBJ2-2; 9 bases fit TRBD1. V dropped 5 bases and J dropped 1; count of bases not matched to a gene: 2. The CDR3 runs to 15 residues. Germline V CDR1 and CDR2: MNHNY, SVGAGI (reference sequence).

The genes are TRBV30 and TRBJ1-5; D remains ambiguous. Germline loops: CDR1 GTSNPN, CDR2 SVGIG (reference sequence). Deletions cut 4 bases from V and 2 bases from J, with 9 bases between. The CDR3 consists of 13 residues. In DNA, the CDR3 is TGTGCCTGGAATAGGATTGGCAATCAGCCCCAGCATTTT. Amino acid sequence: CAWNRIGNQPQHF.

This clonotype showed up just a few times. This may come from a read error, since a much larger clone is one base off. The chain recombines TRBV7-2 with TRBJ2-5; D may match TRBD1 or TRBD2 (5 bases each). Germline lookup yields CDR1 SGHTA and CDR2 FQGNSA. This CDR3 region has 11 residues. CDR3 region: CAGRGTETQYF. The CDR3 bases are TGTGCCGGCAGAGGGACAGAGACCCAGTACTTC.

The rearrangement joins TRBV18 to TRBJ2-5; a possible D gene is TRBD2 (6 bases). The V gene lost 4 bases and the J gene lost 0 bases, with 21 bases spanning the gap. The germline V gene encodes CDR1 KGHSH and CDR2 LQKENI. The CDR3 sequence is 18 residues long. The CDR3 region is CASSHQGRGSGHQETQYF. The CDR3 nucleotides are TGTGCCAGCTCACACCAGGGTCGCGGTAGCGGACACCAAGAGACCCAGTACTTC.

V and J are TRBV10-3 and TRBJ2-3; 7 positions match TRBD2. The CDR3 loop spans 14 amino acids. The germline CDR1 and CDR2 sequences are ENHRY and SYGVKD. The junction had 4 bases not matched to a gene; V was cut back by 3 bases and J by 4 bases. CDR3 nucleotide sequence: TGTGCCATCAGTGATGGGGGGGACGCAGATACGCAGTATTTT. Residues: CAISDGGDADTQYF.

This clonotype was seen a few times. This chain uses TRBV7-2 with TRBJ1-1; no reliable D call. The CDR3 consists of 14 residues. V was trimmed by 5 bases and J by 4 bases, leaving 14 bases between them. Germline V gene data show CDR1 as SGHTA and CDR2 as FQGNSA. DNA for the CDR3: TGTGCCAGCAGCACTGGACGGACTCCCACTGAAGCTTTCTTT. This gives the protein CASSTGRTPTEAFF. Based on the CDR3 plus reference TRBV7-2 and TRBJ1-1, the full variable domain is GAGVSQSPSNKVTEKGKDVELRCDPISGHTALYWYRQSLGQGLEFLIYFQGNSAPDKSGLPSDRFSAERTGGSVSTLTIQRTQQEDSAVYLCASSTGRTPTEAFFGQGTRLTVV.

This clonotype was detected ten times or more. J is TRBJ2-3 and V is TRBV7-9; D possibly matches TRBD1 or TRBD2 (5 bases each). V lost 4 bases and J 7 bases, leaving 18 bases between the germline ends. The CDR3 spans 15 residues. Looked up from germline, CDR1 is SEHNR and CDR2 is FQNEAQ (reference sequence). DNA for the CDR3: TGTGCCAGCAGCTCCCGGGACCTAAATGCAAATACGCAGTATTTT. This translates into CASSSRDLNANTQYF.

This sequence joins TRBV7-2 and TRBJ2-3; TRBD2 matches 12 bases. Germline CDR1 and CDR2: SGHTA and FQGNSA. CDR3 length: 16 residues. With V trimmed by 5 bases and J by 4 bases, 7 bases remained unmatched. The CDR3: CASSAGLAGKADTQYF. For the CDR3, the DNA is TGTGCCAGCAGCGCCGGACTAGCGGGGAAGGCAGATACGCAGTATTTT.

This clonotype was found many times. The chain couples TRBV4-3 to TRBJ1-2; TRBD1 matches at 7 bases. The CDR3 sequence is 16 residues long. The germline V gene has CDR1 LGHNA and CDR2 YSLEER. V lost 1 base, J lost 5 bases, and 10 bases stayed unmatched. Written as DNA, the CDR3 is TGCGCCAGCAGCCAAGCGGGGGGACAGTCAGGTTATGGCTACACCTTC. Amino acids: CASSQAGGQSGYGYTF.

Comments on this clonotype: This clone may be a read error of a much larger clone one base away. CDR3 sequence (DNA): TGTGCCAACAGTCCGAGACAGGGGGATTCCTACGAGCAGTACTTC. It is translated as CANSPRQGDSYEQYF. This sequence joins TRBV5-5 and TRBJ2-7; 9 nucleotides match TRBD1. CDR1 and CDR2 (germline): SGHKS, YYEKEE (reference sequence). The CDR3 has 15 amino acids. The V segment lost 9 bases and the J segment 1 base; nucleotides outside the gene matches: 11.

This clonotype has at least ten counts. This sequence joins TRBV27 and TRBJ2-4, with unresolved D. This CDR3 has 13 amino acids. Germline V gene lookup returns CDR1 MNHEY and CDR2 SMNVEV (reference sequence). With 6 bases removed from V and 1 base from J, the gap between germline ends came to 7 bases. CDR3 in amino acids: CASSRGAKNIQYF. As DNA, the CDR3 is TGTGCCAGCAGCCGTGGGGCCAAAAACATTCAGTACTTC.

With regard to this clonotype: A much larger clone differs from this one at a single base, so this may be a read error. The chain carries TRBV30 and TRBJ1-2, with D possibly being TRBD1 (6 bases). The CDR3 contains 13 residues. Germline CDR1 is GTSNPN and CDR2 is SVGIG (reference sequence). CDR3: CAWSGTANYGHTF. CDR3 bases: TGTGCCTGGAGTGGGACAGCTAACTATGGCCACACCTTC. The whole variable domain, remainder taken from reference TRBV30 and TRBJ1-2, is SQTIHQWPATLVQPVGSPLSLECTVEGTSNPNLYWYRQAAGRGLQLLFYSVGIGQISSEVPQNLSASRPQDRQFILSSKKLLLSDSGFYLCAWSGTANYGHTFGSGTRLTVV.

Remarks on this clonotype: Without the conserved terminal phenylalanine or tryptophan, this CDR3 likely stems from a read error. The gene calls are TRBV7-2 and TRBJ2-3; D perhaps matches TRBD2 (6 bases). V lost 5 bases and J lost 2, with 17 bases in between. This CDR3 spans 16 amino acids. Germline V gene lookup returns CDR1 SGHTA and CDR2 FQGNSA. CDR3 bases: TGTGCCAGCAGCATGCGGGGCCGTTTAAACACAGATACGCAGTATTGT. Translated: CASSMRGRLNTDTQYC.

This clonotype was found a few times. This chain connects TRBV6-2 or TRBV6-3 to TRBJ2-7, with 7 bases lining up with TRBD2. The V and J ends lost 8 bases and 5 bases, in that order; junction bases with no gene match: 18. Germline V gives CDR1 MNHEY, CDR2 SVGEGT. The CDR3 loop spans 16 amino acids. The CDR3 is CASGDYMGLADDEQYF. For the CDR3, the DNA is TGTGCCAGCGGGGACTATATGGGGCTAGCGGATGACGAGCAGTACTTC.

This clonotype occurred many times. DNA for the CDR3: TGCAGTGCTATAGACCCAGCCAAAAACATTCAGTACTTC. Translation gives CSAIDPAKNIQYF. The J gene is TRBJ2-4, the V gene TRBV20-1; D gene unclear. CDR3 length: 13 residues. The germline gives CDR1 DFQATT, CDR2 SNEGSKA (reference sequence). V gave up 4 bases and J gave up 0 bases, with 7 bases separating them.

Regarding this clonotype: A much bigger clone sits one base away, suggesting this may be a read error. The chain is built from TRBV6-5 and TRBJ2-1, with D maybe TRBD2 (7 bases). Looked up from germline, CDR1 is MNHEY and CDR2 is SVGAGI. This CDR3 comprises 17 residues. The DNA of the CDR3 is TGTGCCAGCAGTTACTCAGGGAGGGGGGGGTTCTACAATGGGCAGTTCTTC. Protein sequence: CASSYSGRGGFYNGQFF.

Concerning this clonotype itself: The junction differs from germline at one of its ends, possibly a read error. The CDR3 nucleotides are TGTGCCTGGAGTCCAGGAAGGAGGGGGGGCCTCGGCAATGGGCAGTTCTTC. Amino acid sequence: CAWSPGRRGGLGNGQFF. The chain links TRBV30 to TRBJ2-1; D may be TRBD2 (7 bases). CDR1 and CDR2 from the germline V gene are GTSNPN and SVGIG (reference sequence). The CDR3 covers 17 residues.

This clonotype came up a few times. Germline is not matched at one junction end, which may reflect a read error. The chain has TRBV6-2 or TRBV6-3 and TRBJ2-5, with D perhaps TRBD2 (6 bases). The J call may not be correct, given that the DNA end is closer to TRBJ2-7. CDR3 length equals 16 residues. Germline V gives CDR1 MNHEY, CDR2 SVGEGT. The CDR3 DNA reads TGTGTCAGCAGTTCCCTCGGGACTTCCCTAATTGGCGAGCAGTACTTC. It encodes CVSSSLGTSLIGEQYF.

The table lists this clonotype with many counts. V is TRBV7-2 and J is TRBJ1-5; D remains unclear. Germline CDR1 is SGHTA and CDR2 is FQGNSA. The CDR3 has 12 residues. Between the trimmed V and J ends, which lost 5 bases and 6 bases, there was a span of 8 bases. The CDR3 reads CASSAYAQPQHF. The CDR3 coding sequence is TGTGCCAGCAGCGCCTACGCTCAGCCCCAGCATTTT.